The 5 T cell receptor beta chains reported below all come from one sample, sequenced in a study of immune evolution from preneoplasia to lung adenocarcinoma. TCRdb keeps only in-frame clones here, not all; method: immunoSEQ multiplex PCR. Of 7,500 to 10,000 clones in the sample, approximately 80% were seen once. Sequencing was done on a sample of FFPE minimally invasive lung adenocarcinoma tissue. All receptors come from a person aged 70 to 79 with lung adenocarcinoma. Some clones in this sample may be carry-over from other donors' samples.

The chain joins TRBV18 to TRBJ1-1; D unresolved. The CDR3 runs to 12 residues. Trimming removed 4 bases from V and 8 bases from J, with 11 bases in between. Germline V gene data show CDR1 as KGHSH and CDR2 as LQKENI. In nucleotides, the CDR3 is TGTGCCAGCTCACAATCGGAAGGGGAAGCTTTCTTT. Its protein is CASSQSEGEAFF.

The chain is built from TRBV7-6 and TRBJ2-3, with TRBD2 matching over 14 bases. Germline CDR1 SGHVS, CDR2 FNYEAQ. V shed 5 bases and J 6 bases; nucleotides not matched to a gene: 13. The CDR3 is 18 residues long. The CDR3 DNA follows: TGTGCCAGCAGCCCCTCGGCGACTAGCGGGGGGGTGGGGGATACGCAGTATTTT. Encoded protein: CASSPSATSGGVGDTQYF.

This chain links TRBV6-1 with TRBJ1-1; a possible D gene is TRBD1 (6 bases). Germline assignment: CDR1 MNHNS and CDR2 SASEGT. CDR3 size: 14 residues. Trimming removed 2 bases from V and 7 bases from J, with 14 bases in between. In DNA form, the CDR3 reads TGTGCCAGCAGTGAACCCGGGACAAAGCGTGAAGCTTTCTTT. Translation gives CASSEPGTKREAFF.

The CDR3 sequence: CASSLRLQNTGELFF. DNA of the CDR3: TGCGCCAGCAGCTTGCGGCTACAGAACACCGGGGAGCTGTTTTTT. The chain couples TRBV5-1 to TRBJ2-2; D not resolved. V gave up 1 base and J gave up 1 base, with 8 bases separating them. The CDR3 is 15 residues long. The germline V gene encodes CDR1 SGHRS and CDR2 YFSETQ.

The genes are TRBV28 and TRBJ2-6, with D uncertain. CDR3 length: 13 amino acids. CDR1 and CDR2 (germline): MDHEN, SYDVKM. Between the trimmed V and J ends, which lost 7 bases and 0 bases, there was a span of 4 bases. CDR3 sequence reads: CASMDSGANVLTF. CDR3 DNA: TGTGCCAGCATGGACTCTGGGGCCAACGTCCTGACTTTC.